The rows below give T cell receptor beta chains drawn from one sample of a study of blood T cell repertoires in COVID-19. Sequencing was performed with immunoSEQ multiplex PCR; in TCRdb, only in-frame clones are kept and a portion is missing. The sample lists approximately 140,000 clones, about 83% seen once, with around a tenth in the top ten. The sequenced sample was peripheral blood. The receptors originated from a middle-aged man with active or convalescent COVID-19. The CDR3 runs from the conserved cysteine through the conserved F or W. Fields, in order: D gene, clone size, J gene, V gene, CDR3 protein, CDR3 DNA. A D gene is named only where the DNA matches it firmly. Clone size, where shown, is once, few, many, or a class for clones that have expanded.

D gene: .; clone size: .; J gene: TRBJ1-5; V gene: TRBV2; CDR3 protein: CASSPGNQPQHF; CDR3 DNA: TGTGCCAGCAGTCCAGGGAATCAGCCCCAGCATTTT
D gene: .; clone size: .; J gene: TRBJ1-6; V gene: TRBV7-9; CDR3 protein: CASSLAFLESYNSPLHF; CDR3 DNA: TGTGCCAGCAGCTTAGCGTTCTTGGAGTCCTATAATTCACCCCTCCACTTT
D gene: TRBD2; clone size: .; J gene: TRBJ2-3; V gene: TRBV27; CDR3 protein: CASSFLGAGGGTDTQYF; CDR3 DNA: TGTGCCAGCAGTTTCCTAGGGGCGGGGGGGGGCACAGATACGCAGTATTTT
D gene: TRBD2; clone size: .; J gene: TRBJ2-5; V gene: TRBV6-4; CDR3 protein: CAFPGLAEKNHQETQYF; CDR3 DNA: TGTGCCTTTCCGGGACTAGCGGAAAAAAACCACCAAGAGACCCAGTACTTC
D gene: TRBD1; clone size: .; J gene: TRBJ2-5; V gene: TRBV14; CDR3 protein: CASSPGTGVRETQYF; CDR3 DNA: TGTGCCAGCAGCCCCGGGACAGGGGTGAGGGAGACCCAGTACTTC
D gene: .; clone size: many; J gene: TRBJ1-5; V gene: TRBV5-6; CDR3 protein: CASSLQRRSNQPQHF; CDR3 DNA: TGTGCCAGCAGCTTGCAACGCAGGAGCAATCAGCCCCAGCATTTT
D gene: TRBD1; clone size: few; J gene: TRBJ1-3; V gene: TRBV6-1; CDR3 protein: CASSAQGVISGNTIYF; CDR3 DNA: TGTGCCAGCAGTGCACAGGGGGTTATCTCTGGAAACACCATATATTTT
D gene: TRBD1; clone size: .; J gene: TRBJ2-3; V gene: TRBV4-1; CDR3 protein: CASSLGQGDFTDTQYF; CDR3 DNA: TGCGCCAGCAGCCTGGGACAGGGGGACTTTACAGATACGCAGTATTTT
D gene: TRBD2; clone size: .; J gene: TRBJ2-3; V gene: TRBV3-1/TRBV3-2; CDR3 protein: CASSQDVRGGLNTQYF; CDR3 DNA: TGTGCCAGCAGCCAAGACGTGCGGGGGGGCCTAAATACGCAGTATTTT
D gene: TRBD1; clone size: .; J gene: TRBJ1-3; V gene: TRBV28; CDR3 protein: CASNLGGTGAGNTIYF; CDR3 DNA: TGTGCCAGCAATCTCGGGGGGACAGGGGCTGGAAACACCATATATTTT
D gene: TRBD1; clone size: .; J gene: TRBJ2-2; V gene: TRBV4-1; CDR3 protein: CASSHYRQGVGTGELFF; CDR3 DNA: TGCGCCAGCAGCCATTATAGGCAGGGGGTTGGTACCGGGGAGCTGTTTTTT
D gene: .; clone size: .; J gene: TRBJ2-7; V gene: TRBV7-2; CDR3 protein: CASSPSDSFYEQYF; CDR3 DNA: TGTGCCAGCAGCCCCTCTGACAGTTTCTACGAGCAGTACTTC
D gene: .; clone size: .; J gene: TRBJ1-5; V gene: TRBV21-1; CDR3 protein: CAIFPRRGNQPQHF; CDR3 DNA: TGTGCCATCTTTCCCCGACGGGGGAATCAGCCCCAGCATTTT
D gene: TRBD1; clone size: .; J gene: TRBJ2-3; V gene: TRBV7-9; CDR3 protein: CASSYGTGGLDTQYF; CDR3 DNA: TGTGCCAGCAGCTACGGGACAGGGGGTTTAGATACGCAGTATTTT
D gene: .; clone size: .; J gene: TRBJ2-1; V gene: TRBV19; CDR3 protein: CASRGRQSSQEQFF; CDR3 DNA: TGTGCCAGTAGGGGGCGGCAATCTAGTCAGGAGCAGTTCTTC
D gene: .; clone size: .; J gene: TRBJ2-2; V gene: TRBV11-2; CDR3 protein: CASSFRGVNAGELFF; CDR3 DNA: TGTGCCAGCAGCTTCAGGGGCGTAAATGCCGGGGAGCTGTTTTTT
D gene: TRBD2; clone size: .; J gene: TRBJ2-1; V gene: TRBV2; CDR3 protein: CASSELASGAGEQFF; CDR3 DNA: TGTGCCAGCAGTGAATTGGCTAGCGGGGCAGGTGAGCAGTTCTTC
D gene: .; clone size: once; J gene: TRBJ2-6; V gene: TRBV19; CDR3 protein: CATRVGANVLTF; CDR3 DNA: TGTGCCACCAGGGTTGGGGCCAACGTCCTGACTTTC
D gene: TRBD1; clone size: once; J gene: TRBJ1-6; V gene: TRBV5-6; CDR3 protein: CASSSTPGQYNSPLHF; CDR3 DNA: TGTGCCAGCAGCTCTACTCCGGGACAGTATAATTCACCCCTCCACTTT